Presented here are 22 T cell receptor beta chains from one specimen sequenced in a study of neurological immune-mediated disorders. TCRdb passed the 5' RACE reads through MiXCR, listing each CDR3 protein once. Of roughly 50,000 distinct CDR3 sequences detected, 4.5% appear once; the ten largest clones hold 5.7%. The source material was PBMCs. The receptors here all came from a woman aged 55-75 years with multiple sclerosis.

In this sample, this clonotype turned up many times. The V gene is TRBV20-1, the J gene TRBJ2-3; 14 positions match TRBD2. After removal of 3 bases from V and 4 bases from J, the junction contained 0 bases not matched to a gene. The germline gives CDR1 DFQATT, CDR2 SNEGSKA (reference sequence). CDR3 length: 14 residues. The CDR3 spells CSARTSGRADTQYF. The CDR3 DNA reads as TGCAGTGCTAGGACTAGCGGGAGGGCAGATACGCAGTATTTT.

This clonotype was counted many times. V is TRBV4-1 and J is TRBJ1-1, with D hard to call. The CDR3 is 14 amino acids. Germline V CDR1 and CDR2: MGHRA, YSYEKL. Trimming stripped 1 base from V and 4 bases from J, with 10 bases between. Written as DNA, the CDR3 is TGCGCCAGCAGCCAAGGCAGACTCGGCACTGAAGCTTTCTTT. The encoded protein is CASSQGRLGTEAFF.

Many counts were recorded for this clonotype. This chain connects TRBV4-2 to TRBJ2-5; no firm D call. CDR1 and CDR2 (germline): LGHNA, YNFKEQ. The CDR3 spans 13 residues. V dropped 0 bases and J dropped 4 bases, with 6 bases sitting between them. The CDR3 reads CASSQDSRETQYF. The CDR3 DNA reads TGTGCCAGCAGCCAAGATAGTCGAGAGACCCAGTACTTC.

In its sample, this clonotype was seen many times. V and J are TRBV4-2 and TRBJ2-3; 7 nucleotides match TRBD2. This CDR3 spans 15 amino acids. Per the germline V gene, CDR1 is LGHNA and CDR2 is YNFKEQ. The V gene end was trimmed by 4 bases and the J gene end by 6 bases; junction bases not matched to a gene: 10. CDR3 sequence: CASSPLGGWMDTQYF. CDR3 in DNA: TGTGCCAGCAGCCCGTTGGGGGGGTGGATGGATACGCAGTATTTT.

This clonotype appeared many times. The V call is TRBV5-1, the J call TRBJ2-7; the D is unclear. In germline, CDR1 is SGHRS, CDR2 YFSETQ. Trimming left V 2 bases short and J 3 bases short, with 15 bases between. This CDR3 has 15 residues. CDR3: CASSLGVEGYYEQYF. DNA of the CDR3: TGCGCCAGCAGCTTAGGCGTTGAAGGTTACTACGAGCAGTACTTC.

The rearrangement uses TRBV10-3 and TRBJ2-7; 8 nucleotides align to TRBD2. With 6 bases clipped from V and 3 bases from J, the junction kept 4 bases outside the gene matches. CDR3 length: 13 amino acids. The V gene's germline CDR1 is ENHRY and CDR2 SYGVKD. The CDR3, as DNA: TGTGCCATCAGCGGGGGGACTAGCTACGAGCAGTACGTC. Encoded protein: CAISGGTSYEQYV.

This clonotype was counted between two and nine times. The chain links TRBV5-1 to TRBJ2-1; 13 bases are a match to TRBD2. Germline V lookup: CDR1 SGHRS, CDR2 YFSETQ. There are 15 residues in the CDR3. V shed 0 bases, J shed 12 bases, and the junction held 6 bases outside the gene matches. The CDR3 sequence is CASSLAGLAGAGQFF. CDR3 nucleotide sequence: TGCGCCAGCAGCTTGGCCGGACTAGCGGGGGCCGGGCAGTTCTTC.

This clonotype was observed at least ten times. The rearrangement links TRBV7-3 to TRBJ1-2; perhaps TRBD1 as D (5 bases). The CDR3 has 13 amino acids. V lost 1 base to trimming and J lost 8 bases, with 11 bases between them. CDR1 SGHTA and CDR2 FQGTGA come from the germline V gene. The chain's CDR3 is CASSLSQGVGYTF. The CDR3 nucleotides read TGTGCCAGCAGCTTAAGCCAAGGGGTAGGCTACACCTTC.

This clonotype rates as medium-sized. This sequence joins TRBV4-1 and TRBJ2-1; possibly TRBD1 or TRBD2 for D (6 bases each). CDR3 length: 15 amino acids. Trimming removed 1 base from V and 7 bases from J, with 14 bases in between. Germline loops: CDR1 MGHRA, CDR2 YSYEKL. Written as DNA, the CDR3 is TGCGCCAGCAGCCAAGGGGGGGCCATTGGTAATGAGCAGTTCTTC. It codes for CASSQGGAIGNEQFF.

This chain connects TRBV9 to TRBJ2-3; D is unresolved. The CDR3 has 14 amino acids. Germline V gene sequence: CDR1 SGDLS, CDR2 YYNGEE. V was shortened by 2 bases and J by 6 bases, with 13 bases between the two germline ends. The CDR3 region is CASSVKIYEDTQYF. CDR3 nucleotide sequence: TGTGCCAGCAGCGTCAAGATTTACGAGGATACGCAGTATTTT.

Only a few counts were recorded for this clonotype. CDR3 amino acids: CASRSTGSAYEQYV. The CDR3 region has the DNA TGTGCCAGCAGATCGACCGGGTCCGCTTACGAGCAGTACGTC. The gene calls are TRBV6-2 or TRBV6-3 and TRBJ2-7; D is uncertain. Trimming shortened V by 6 bases and J by 4 bases, and 16 bases separated the two germline ends. The CDR3 loop spans 14 amino acids. Germline CDR1 MNHEY, CDR2 SVGEGT.

The table lists this clonotype with many counts. The genes are TRBV27 and TRBJ1-2; D not resolved. The CDR3 extends over 12 amino acids. V was cut by 6 bases and J by 6 bases, with 11 bases left in between. The germline gives CDR1 MNHEY, CDR2 SMNVEV (reference sequence). The CDR3 coding sequence is TGTGCCAGCAGCCTGAGATTAGATGGCTACACCTTC. This translates into CASSLRLDGYTF.

In its sample, this clonotype was seen many times. The gene calls are TRBV6-6 and TRBJ1-4; D remains unclear. The CDR3 totals 14 residues. The V end was cut by 2 bases, the J end by 3 bases, with 7 bases between. CDR1 and CDR2 from the germline V gene are MNHNY and SVGAGI (reference sequence). CDR3 protein: CASSYATANEKLFF. The CDR3 region has the DNA TGTGCCAGCAGTTACGCGACGGCTAATGAAAAACTGTTTTTT.

The rearrangement joins TRBV20-1 to TRBJ2-3, with TRBD2 matching over 11 bases. CDR1 is DFQATT and CDR2 is SNEGSKA in the germline V gene (reference sequence). This CDR3 has 17 residues. After removal of 6 bases from V and 4 bases from J, the junction contained 15 bases not matched to a gene. CDR3 nucleotide sequence: TGCAGTGCATCGACTAGCGGGGCTACTCGGGGTTCAGATACGCAGTATTTT. Translated: CSASTSGATRGSDTQYF.

This clonotype was observed many times. The chain employs TRBV6-2 or TRBV6-3 and TRBJ2-1; TRBD2 aligns across 9 bases. Germline CDR1 is MNHEY and CDR2 is SVGEGT. J lost 5 bases, V lost 0 bases, and 11 bases had no gene match. This CDR3 has 18 amino acids. The DNA of the CDR3 is TGTGCCAGCAGTTACTCTCGGCTAGCGGGAATACGAGACAATGAGCAGTTCTTC. Translation: CASSYSRLAGIRDNEQFF.

The chain carries TRBV7-2 and TRBJ2-3, with TRBD1 as a possible D gene (5 bases). Deletions cut 5 bases from V and 2 bases from J, with 14 bases between. The germline V gene has CDR1 SGHTA and CDR2 FQGNSA. CDR3 length: 15 amino acids. CDR3 bases: TGTGCCAGCAGCCGCCAGGGTTACCTCACAGATACGCAGTATTTT. Protein product: CASSRQGYLTDTQYF.

This clonotype was counted a few times. V is TRBV20-1 and J is TRBJ2-2, with 9 bases aligning to TRBD1. CDR1 DFQATT and CDR2 SNEGSKA come from the germline V gene (reference sequence). The V segment lost 1 base and the J segment 1 base; nucleotides outside the gene matches: 4. The CDR3 has 16 residues. CDR3 DNA: TGCAGTGCTAGAGCCTCGGGACAGGGGAACACCGGGGAGCTGTTTTTT. This gives the protein CSARASGQGNTGELFF.

This clonotype was recorded at least ten times. This chain connects TRBV4-2 to TRBJ2-1; TRBD1 is a possible D gene (6 bases). Trimming took 3 bases from V and 9 from J, leaving 18 bases between them. CDR1 LGHNA and CDR2 YNFKEQ come from the germline V gene. The CDR3 consists of 15 residues. The CDR3 coding sequence is TGTGCCAGCAGCCACGAGGGGGACCTCCAGGGTGAGCAGTTCTTC. Its translation: CASSHEGDLQGEQFF.

This clonotype was counted ten times or more. The chain employs TRBV2 and TRBJ1-4; a possible D gene is TRBD1 (5 bases). The CDR3 has 14 amino acids. The V end lost 4 bases, the J end lost 4 bases, and 10 bases lay between the germline ends. CDR1 and CDR2 from the germline V gene are SNHLY and FYNNEI. For the CDR3, the DNA is TGTGCCAGCAGTGTCGACAGCCGTAATGAAAAACTGTTTTTT. Amino acids: CASSVDSRNEKLFF.

This clonotype was seen ten or more times. The gene calls are TRBV7-9 and TRBJ1-2; D not certain. The CDR3 covers 13 residues. V dropped 0 bases and J dropped 6 bases, with 8 bases sitting between them. From germline, CDR1 is SEHNR and CDR2 FQNEAQ (reference sequence). This chain's CDR3 is CASSLAGSDGYTF. The CDR3 DNA is TGTGCCAGCAGCTTAGCGGGTTCAGATGGCTACACCTTC.

Ten or more counts support this clonotype. The chain has TRBV7-8 and TRBJ2-5; 10 nucleotides agree with TRBD1. The V segment lost 5 bases and the J segment 5 bases; nucleotides outside the gene matches: 5. CDR1 is SGHVS, CDR2 FQNEAQ, per germline. The CDR3 extends over 14 amino acids. This CDR3 is CASSRDRGLETQYF. As DNA, the CDR3 is TGTGCCAGCAGCCGGGACAGGGGTTTGGAGACCCAGTACTTC.

CDR3 coding DNA: TGTGCCAGAAGCTTGAATTGTTTAGAAGGGGGTAGAGGCAATCAGCCCCAGCATTTT. Protein: CARSLNCLEGGRGNQPQHF. This chain links TRBV5-3 with TRBJ1-5; D might be TRBD1 (6 bases). TRBV5-3 is classed as an ORF, of uncertain function. The CDR3 has 19 amino acids. Trimming took off 1 base at V and 2 bases at J, with 22 bases between the two ends.